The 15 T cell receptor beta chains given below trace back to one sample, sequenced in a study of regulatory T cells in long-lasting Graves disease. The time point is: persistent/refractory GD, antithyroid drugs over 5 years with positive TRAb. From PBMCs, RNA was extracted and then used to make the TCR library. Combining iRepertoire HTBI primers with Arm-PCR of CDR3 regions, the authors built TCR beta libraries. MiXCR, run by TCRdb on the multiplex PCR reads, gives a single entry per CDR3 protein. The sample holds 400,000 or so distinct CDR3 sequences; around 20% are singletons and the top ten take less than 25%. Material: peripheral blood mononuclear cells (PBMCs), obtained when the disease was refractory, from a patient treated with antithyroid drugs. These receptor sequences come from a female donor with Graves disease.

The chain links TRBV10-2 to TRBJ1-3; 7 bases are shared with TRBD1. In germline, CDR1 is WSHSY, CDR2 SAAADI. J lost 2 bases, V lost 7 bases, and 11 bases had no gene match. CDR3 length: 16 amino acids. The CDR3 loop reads CASTPGGSRAGNTIYF. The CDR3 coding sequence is TGCGCCAGCACCCCAGGGGGGTCGAGGGCTGGAAACACCATATATTTT.

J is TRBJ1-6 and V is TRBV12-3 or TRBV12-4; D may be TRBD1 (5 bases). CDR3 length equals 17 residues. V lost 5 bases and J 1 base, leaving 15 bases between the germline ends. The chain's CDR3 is CASSPGRARSYNSPLHF. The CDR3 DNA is TGTGCCAGCAGTCCAGGGAGGGCGCGGTCCTATAATTCACCCCTCCACTTT.

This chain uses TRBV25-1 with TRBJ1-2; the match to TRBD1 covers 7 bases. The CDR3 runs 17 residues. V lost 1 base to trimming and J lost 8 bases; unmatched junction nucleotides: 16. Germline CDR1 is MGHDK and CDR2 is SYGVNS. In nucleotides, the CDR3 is TGTGCCAGCAGTGAATCAGAAAGAGGGAAGGGGGCTAAAGGCTACACCTTC. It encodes CASSESERGKGAKGYTF.

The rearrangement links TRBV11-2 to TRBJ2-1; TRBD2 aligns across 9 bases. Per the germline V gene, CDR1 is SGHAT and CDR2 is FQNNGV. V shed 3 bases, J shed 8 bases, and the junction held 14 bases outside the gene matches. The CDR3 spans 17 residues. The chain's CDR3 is CASSFAAGGYGGHEQFF. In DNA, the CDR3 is TGTGCCAGCAGCTTTGCAGCGGGAGGATATGGGGGGCATGAGCAGTTCTTC.

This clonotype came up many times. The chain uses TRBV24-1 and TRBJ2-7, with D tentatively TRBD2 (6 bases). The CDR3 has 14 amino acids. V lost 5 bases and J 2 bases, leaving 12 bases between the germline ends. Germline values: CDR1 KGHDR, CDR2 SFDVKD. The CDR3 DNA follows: TGTGCCACCAGTGTGGGAGGAACGCCCTACGAGCAGTACTTC. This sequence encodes CATSVGGTPYEQYF.

The CDR3: CASTNGAFGRTDTQYF. The CDR3 region has the DNA TGTGCCAGCACCAACGGGGCTTTTGGGCGCACAGATACGCAGTATTTT. This chain connects TRBV6-1 to TRBJ2-3; D may match TRBD1 or TRBD2 (5 bases each). The germline V gene has CDR1 MNHNS and CDR2 SASEGT. The CDR3 totals 16 residues. V was shortened by 7 bases and J by 1 base, with 18 bases between the two germline ends.

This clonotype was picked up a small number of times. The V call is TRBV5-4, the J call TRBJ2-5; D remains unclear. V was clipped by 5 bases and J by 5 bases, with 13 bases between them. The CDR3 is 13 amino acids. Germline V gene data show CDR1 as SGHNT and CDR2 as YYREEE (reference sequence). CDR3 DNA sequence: TGTGCCAGCAGTTTGCACGGCTTGGAGACCCAGTACTTC. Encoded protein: CASSLHGLETQYF.

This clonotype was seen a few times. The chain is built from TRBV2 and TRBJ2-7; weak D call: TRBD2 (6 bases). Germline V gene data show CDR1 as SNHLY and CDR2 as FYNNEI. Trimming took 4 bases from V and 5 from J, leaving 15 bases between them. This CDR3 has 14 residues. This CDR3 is CASSAPGLPNEQYF. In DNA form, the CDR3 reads TGTGCCAGCAGTGCTCCGGGACTTCCCAACGAGCAGTACTTC. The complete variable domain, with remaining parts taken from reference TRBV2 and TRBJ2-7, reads EPEVTQTPSHQVTQMGQEVILRCVPISNHLYFYWYRQILGQKVEFLVSFYNNEISEKSEIFDDQFSVERPDGSNFTLKIRSTKLEDSAMYFCASSAPGLPNEQYFGPGTRLTVT.

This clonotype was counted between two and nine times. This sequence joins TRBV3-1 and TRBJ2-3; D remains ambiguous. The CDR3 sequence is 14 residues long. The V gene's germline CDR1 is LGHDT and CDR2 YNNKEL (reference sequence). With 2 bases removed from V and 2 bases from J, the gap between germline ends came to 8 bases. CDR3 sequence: CASSQWSVTDTQYF. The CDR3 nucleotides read TGTGCCAGCAGCCAATGGTCTGTCACAGATACGCAGTATTTT.

The CDR3 here is CASGSAGQAYEQYF. The CDR3 coding sequence is TGTGCCAGCGGATCAGCGGGACAGGCCTACGAGCAGTACTTC. The rearrangement uses TRBV28 and TRBJ2-7; D possibly corresponds to TRBD1 (8 bases). The CDR3 length is 14 residues. From germline, CDR1 is MDHEN and CDR2 SYDVKM. Trimming removed 8 bases at V and 2 bases at J, with 16 bases between.

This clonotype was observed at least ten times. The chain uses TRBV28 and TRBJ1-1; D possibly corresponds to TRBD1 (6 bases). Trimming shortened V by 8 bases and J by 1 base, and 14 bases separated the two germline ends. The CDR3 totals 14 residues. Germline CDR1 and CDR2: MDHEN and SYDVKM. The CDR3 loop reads CASGWGRGNTEAFF. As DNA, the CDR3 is TGTGCCAGCGGCTGGGGGCGGGGGAACACTGAAGCTTTCTTT. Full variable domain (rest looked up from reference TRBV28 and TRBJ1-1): DVKVTQSSRYLVKRTGEKVFLECVQDMDHENMFWYRQDPGLGLRLIYFSYDVKMKEKGDIPEGYSVSREKKERFSLILESASTNQTSMYLCASGWGRGNTEAFFGQGTRLTVV.

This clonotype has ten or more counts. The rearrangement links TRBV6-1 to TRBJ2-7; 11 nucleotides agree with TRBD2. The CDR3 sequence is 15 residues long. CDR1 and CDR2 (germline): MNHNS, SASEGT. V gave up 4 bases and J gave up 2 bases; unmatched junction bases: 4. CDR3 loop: CASSAGLAETYEQYF. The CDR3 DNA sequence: TGTGCCAGCAGTGCGGGACTAGCGGAGACCTACGAGCAGTACTTC.

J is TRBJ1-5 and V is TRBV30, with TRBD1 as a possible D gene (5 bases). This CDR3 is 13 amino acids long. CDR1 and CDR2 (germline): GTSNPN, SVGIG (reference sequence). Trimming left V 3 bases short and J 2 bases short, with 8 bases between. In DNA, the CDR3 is TGTGCCTGGAGATCAGGGCGCAATCAGCCCCAGCATTTT. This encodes CAWRSGRNQPQHF.

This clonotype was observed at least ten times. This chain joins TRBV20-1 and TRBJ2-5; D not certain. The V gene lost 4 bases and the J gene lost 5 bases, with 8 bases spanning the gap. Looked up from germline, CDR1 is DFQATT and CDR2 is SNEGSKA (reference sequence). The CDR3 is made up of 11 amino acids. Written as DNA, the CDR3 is TGCAGTGCTAAGATATGGGAGACCCAGTACTTC. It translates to CSAKIWETQYF.

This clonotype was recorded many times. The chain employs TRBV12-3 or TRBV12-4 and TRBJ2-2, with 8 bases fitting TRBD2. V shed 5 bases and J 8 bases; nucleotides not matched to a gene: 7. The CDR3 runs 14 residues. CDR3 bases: TGTGCCAGCAGTCCTAGCGGGTTTTTTGGGGAGCTGTTTTTT. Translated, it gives CASSPSGFFGELFF.